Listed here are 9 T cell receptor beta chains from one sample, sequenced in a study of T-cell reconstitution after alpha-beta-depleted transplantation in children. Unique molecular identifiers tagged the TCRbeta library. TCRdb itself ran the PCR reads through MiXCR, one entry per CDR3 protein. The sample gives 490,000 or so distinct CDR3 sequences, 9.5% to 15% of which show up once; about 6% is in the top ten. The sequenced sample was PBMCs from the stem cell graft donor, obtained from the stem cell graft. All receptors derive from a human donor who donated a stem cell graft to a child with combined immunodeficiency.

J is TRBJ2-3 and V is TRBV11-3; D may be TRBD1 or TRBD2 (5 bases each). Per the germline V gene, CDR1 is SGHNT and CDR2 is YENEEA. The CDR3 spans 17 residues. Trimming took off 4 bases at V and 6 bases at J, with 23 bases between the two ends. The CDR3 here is CASSSRTDTWGSDTQYF. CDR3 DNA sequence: TGTGCCAGCAGCTCCCGGACTGACACGTGGGGCTCCGATACGCAGTATTTT.

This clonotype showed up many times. The CDR3 nucleotides are TGTGCCAGCAGTGCCCCGGGACTAGCGGCCCAAGAGACCCAGTACTTC. Encoded protein: CASSAPGLAAQETQYF. The chain has TRBV12-3 or TRBV12-4 and TRBJ2-5; 11 positions agree with TRBD2. The V gene end was trimmed by 5 bases and the J gene end by 1 base; junction bases not matched to a gene: 6. The CDR3 consists of 16 residues.

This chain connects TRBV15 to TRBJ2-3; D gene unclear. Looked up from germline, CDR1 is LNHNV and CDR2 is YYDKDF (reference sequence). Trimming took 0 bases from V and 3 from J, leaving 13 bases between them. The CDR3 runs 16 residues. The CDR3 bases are TGTGCCACCAGCAGAGATCCCAACGGGTTAACAGATACGCAGTATTTT. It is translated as CATSRDPNGLTDTQYF.

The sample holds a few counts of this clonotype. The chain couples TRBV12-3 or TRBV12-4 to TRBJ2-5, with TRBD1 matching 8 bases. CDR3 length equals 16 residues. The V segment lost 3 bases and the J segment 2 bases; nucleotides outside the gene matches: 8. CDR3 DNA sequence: TGTGCCAGCAGTTTTAGACAGGGGCCTCCTCAAGAGACCCAGTACTTC. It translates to CASSFRQGPPQETQYF.

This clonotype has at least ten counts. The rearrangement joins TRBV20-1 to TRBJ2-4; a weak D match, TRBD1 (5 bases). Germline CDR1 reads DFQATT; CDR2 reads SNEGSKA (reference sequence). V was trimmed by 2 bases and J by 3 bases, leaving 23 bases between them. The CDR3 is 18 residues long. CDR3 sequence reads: CSARHGAELVIGKNIQYF. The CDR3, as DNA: TGCAGTGCTAGACATGGGGCCGAACTGGTCATCGGCAAAAACATTCAGTACTTC.

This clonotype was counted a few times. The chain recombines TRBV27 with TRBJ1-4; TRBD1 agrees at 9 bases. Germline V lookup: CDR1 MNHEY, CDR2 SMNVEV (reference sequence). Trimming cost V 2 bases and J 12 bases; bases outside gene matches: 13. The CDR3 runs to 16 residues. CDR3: CASSLRSGTGYLQLFF. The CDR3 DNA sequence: TGTGCCAGCAGTTTAAGAAGTGGGACAGGGTATTTACAACTGTTTTTT.

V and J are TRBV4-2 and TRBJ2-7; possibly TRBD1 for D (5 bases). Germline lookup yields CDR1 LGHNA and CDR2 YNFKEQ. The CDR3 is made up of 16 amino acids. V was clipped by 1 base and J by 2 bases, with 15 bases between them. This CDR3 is CASSQGFQGVTYEQYF. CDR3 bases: TGTGCCAGCAGCCAAGGTTTCCAAGGGGTAACCTACGAGCAGTACTTC.

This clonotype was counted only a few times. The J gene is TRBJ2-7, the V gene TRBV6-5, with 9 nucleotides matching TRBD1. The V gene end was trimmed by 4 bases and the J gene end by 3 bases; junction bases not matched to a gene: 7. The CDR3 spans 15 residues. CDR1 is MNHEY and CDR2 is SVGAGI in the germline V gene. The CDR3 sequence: CASSFLDRGGYEQYF. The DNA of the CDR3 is TGTGCCAGCAGTTTCTTGGACAGGGGCGGCTACGAGCAGTACTTC.

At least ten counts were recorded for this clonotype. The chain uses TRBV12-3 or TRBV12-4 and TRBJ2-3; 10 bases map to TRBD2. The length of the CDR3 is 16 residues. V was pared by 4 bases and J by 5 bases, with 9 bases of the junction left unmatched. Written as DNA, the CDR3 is TGTGCCAGCAGTTCGGCCGGGACTAGCGTGGTAGATACGCAGTATTTT. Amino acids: CASSSAGTSVVDTQYF.